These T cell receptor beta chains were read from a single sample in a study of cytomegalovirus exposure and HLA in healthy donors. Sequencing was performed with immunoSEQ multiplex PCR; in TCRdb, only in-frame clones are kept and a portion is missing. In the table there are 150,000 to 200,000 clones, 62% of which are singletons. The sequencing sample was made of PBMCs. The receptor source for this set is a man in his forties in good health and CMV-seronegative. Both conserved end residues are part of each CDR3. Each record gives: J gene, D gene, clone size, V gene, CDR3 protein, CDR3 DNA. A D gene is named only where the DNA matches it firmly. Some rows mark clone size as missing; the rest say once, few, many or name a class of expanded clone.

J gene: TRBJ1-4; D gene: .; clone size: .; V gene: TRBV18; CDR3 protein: CAGSGGTNEKLFF; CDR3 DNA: TGTGCCGGCTCGGGGGGAACTAATGAAAAACTGTTTTTT
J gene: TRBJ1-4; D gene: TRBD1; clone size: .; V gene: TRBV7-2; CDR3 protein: CASSLRTGGRGEKLFF; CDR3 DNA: TGTGCCAGCAGCCTACGGACAGGGGGCCGGGGTGAAAAACTGTTTTTT
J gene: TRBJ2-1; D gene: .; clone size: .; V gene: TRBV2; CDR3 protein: CASTEFYEQFF; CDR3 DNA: TGTGCCAGCACCGAGTTCTATGAGCAGTTCTTC
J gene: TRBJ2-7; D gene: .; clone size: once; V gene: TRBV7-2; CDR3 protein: CASSLGGPYEQYF; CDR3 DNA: TGTGCCAGCAGCTTAGGTGGCCCCTACGAGCAGTACTTC
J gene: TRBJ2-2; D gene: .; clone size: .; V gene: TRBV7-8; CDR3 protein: CASSLAPRPNTGELFF; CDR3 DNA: TGTGCCAGCAGCCTCGCTCCTAGACCAAACACCGGGGAGCTGTTTTTT
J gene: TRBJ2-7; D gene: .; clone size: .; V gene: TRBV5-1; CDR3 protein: CASSFRWGEQIYEQYF; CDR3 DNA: TGCGCCAGCAGCTTCCGGTGGGGGGAGCAGATATACGAGCAGTACTTC
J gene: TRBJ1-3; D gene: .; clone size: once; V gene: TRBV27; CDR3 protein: CASSITGSAGNTIYF; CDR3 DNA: TGTGCCAGCAGCATTACAGGTTCTGCTGGAAACACCATATATTTT
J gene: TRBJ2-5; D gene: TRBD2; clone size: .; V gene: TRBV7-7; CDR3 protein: CASSLVLAETQYF; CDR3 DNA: TGTGCCAGCAGCTTAGTACTAGCGGAGACCCAGTACTTC
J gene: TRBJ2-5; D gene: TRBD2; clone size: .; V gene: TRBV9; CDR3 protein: CASSVAGGRGETQYF; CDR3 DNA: TGTGCCAGCAGCGTAGCGGGCGGGAGAGGCGAGACCCAGTACTTC
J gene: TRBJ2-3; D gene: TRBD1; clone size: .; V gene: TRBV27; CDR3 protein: CASGDSALRDTQYF; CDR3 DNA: TGTGCCAGCGGGGACAGCGCGTTAAGGGATACGCAGTATTTT
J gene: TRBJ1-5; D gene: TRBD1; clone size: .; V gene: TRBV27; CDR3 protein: CASSLSGTGDQPQHF; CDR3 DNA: TGTGCCAGCAGTTTGTCCGGGACAGGGGATCAGCCCCAGCATTTT
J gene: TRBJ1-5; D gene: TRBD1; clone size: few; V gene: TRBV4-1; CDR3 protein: CASSQDGGQGDQPQHF; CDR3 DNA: TGCGCCAGCAGCCAAGATGGAGGGCAGGGGGATCAGCCCCAGCATTTT
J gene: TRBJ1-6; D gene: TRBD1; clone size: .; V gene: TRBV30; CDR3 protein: CATNQGGYYNSPLHF; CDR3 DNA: TGTGCCACCAATCAGGGGGGATACTATAATTCACCCCTCCACTTT
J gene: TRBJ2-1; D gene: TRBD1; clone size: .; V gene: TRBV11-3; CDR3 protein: CASSAGQGYYNEQFF; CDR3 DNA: TGTGCCAGCAGCGCGGGACAGGGCTACTACAATGAGCAGTTCTTC
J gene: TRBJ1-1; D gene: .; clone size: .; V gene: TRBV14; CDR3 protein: CASSRPGLAEAFF; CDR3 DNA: TGTGCCAGCAGCCGACCGGGACTGGCGGAAGCTTTCTTT
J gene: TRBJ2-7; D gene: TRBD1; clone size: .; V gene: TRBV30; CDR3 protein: CAWSEGQGKYF; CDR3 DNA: TGTGCCTGGAGTGAGGGACAGGGAAAGTACTTC
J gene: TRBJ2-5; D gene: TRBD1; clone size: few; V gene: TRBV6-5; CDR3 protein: CASRGRTGGEETQYF; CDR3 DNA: TGTGCCAGCAGAGGACGGACAGGGGGCGAAGAGACCCAGTACTTC
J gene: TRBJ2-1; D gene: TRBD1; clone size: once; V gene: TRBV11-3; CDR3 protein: CASSLVSGTGGEEQFF; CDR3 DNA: TGTGCCAGCAGCTTAGTTTCAGGGACAGGGGGTGAGGAGCAGTTCTTC
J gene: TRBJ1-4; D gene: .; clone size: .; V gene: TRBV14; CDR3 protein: CASSRSPLREKLFF; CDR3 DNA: TGTGCCAGCAGCCGGAGCCCGCTGAGGGAAAAACTGTTTTTT
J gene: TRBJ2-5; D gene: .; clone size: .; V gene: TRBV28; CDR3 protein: CASSPLGGGPGETQYF; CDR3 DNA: TGTGCCAGCAGCCCTCTGGGAGGCGGACCAGGGGAGACCCAGTACTTC